This T cell receptor beta chain was captured by sequencing in a study of T-cell reconstitution after alpha-beta-depleted transplantation in children (dated by TCRdb to 2016 to 2018). Describing the broader study: The study quantitatively tracked T-cell immune reconstitution after TCRalphabeta/CD19-depleted allogeneic hematopoietic cell transplantation in children using TCR repertoire profiling.

The junction shows trimming of 6 bases on V and 2 bases on J, plus 15 bases between the germline ends. From the cysteine up to the phenylalanine, the CDR3 has a length of 14 residues. Only the CDR3 DNA stays, 42 bases, in frame from base 1. CDR1 and CDR2 were assigned from the germline V gene as SGHRS and YFSETQ. This clonotype was detected many times. Its specific antigen is unknown. No quality values exist for individual bases; no much larger clone is one base distant. Library prep was done by PCR. The sample was run on an Illumina HiSeq 2500. Molecular barcoding was employed in the preparation of TCR libraries, with unique molecular identifiers being used to normalize TCRbeta repertoire quantification. TCRdb trimmed the raw reads at Q25, called clones with MiXCR and kept productive beta chains. Rows with one shared CDR3 protein collapse into an entry with the most common genes and DNA. The table for this sample lists roughly 200,000 distinct CDR3 sequences; roughly 9% of them were counted only once. Approximately 6.6% of the sample lies in the top ten.

The source of this sequence is a human donor who donated a stem cell graft to a child with acute lymphoblastic leukemia. The starting material was PBMCs from the stem cell graft donor, obtained from the stem cell graft. The chain joins TRBV5-1 to TRBJ2-7; a weak D assignment points to TRBD2 (5 bases agree). CDR3 loop: CASTLDGMAYEQYF. The nucleotide sequence is TGCGCCAGCACCTTAGACGGGATGGCCTACGAGCAGTACTTC. Where the CDR3 stops, the reference TRBV5-1 and TRBJ2-7 genes take over; the full variable domain is KAGVTQTPRYLIKTRGQQVTLSCSPISGHRSVSWYQQTPGQGLQFLFEYFSETQRNKGNFPGRFSGRQFSNSRSEMNVSTLELGDSALYLCASTLDGMAYEQYFGPGTRLTVT.